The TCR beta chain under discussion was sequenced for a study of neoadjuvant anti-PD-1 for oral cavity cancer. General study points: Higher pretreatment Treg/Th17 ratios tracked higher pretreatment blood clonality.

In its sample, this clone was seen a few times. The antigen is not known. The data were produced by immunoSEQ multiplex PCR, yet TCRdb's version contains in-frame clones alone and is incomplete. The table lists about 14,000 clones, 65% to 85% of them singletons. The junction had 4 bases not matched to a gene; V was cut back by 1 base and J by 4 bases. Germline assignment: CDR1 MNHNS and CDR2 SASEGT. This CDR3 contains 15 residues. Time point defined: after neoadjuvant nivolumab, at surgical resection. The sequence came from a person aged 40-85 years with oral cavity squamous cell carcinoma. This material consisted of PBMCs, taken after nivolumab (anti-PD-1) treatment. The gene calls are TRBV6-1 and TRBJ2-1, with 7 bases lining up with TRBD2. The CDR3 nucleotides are TGTGCCAGCAGTGAAGGTGGCGGGAGTTACAATGAGCAGTTCTTC. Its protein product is CASSEGGGSYNEQFF.